What follows describes a single T cell receptor (beta chain). Antigen specificity is unknown. This entry comes from a study of somatic mutations in cytotoxic T cells in rheumatoid arthritis. Findings of the study overall: An age-related increase in CD8+ clonality was seen in rheumatoid arthritis patients but not in healthy controls. Unknown were the antigen targets of the expanded CD8+ clones.

Positive magnetic bead selection was used to isolate CD4+ and CD8+ cells; purity was checked by flow cytometry. Under the authors' procedure: Expanded CD8+ clones from patients, those larger than 1%, seldom had a match among published virus-specific TCRB sequences. Repertoires were generated with immunoSEQ multiplex PCR, while TCRdb's copy carries only in-frame clones and drops some. That table is the source of V, J and clone size, and D and trimming were worked out from the DNA. The repertoire holds tens of thousands of clones, with around nine tenths as singletons. This CDR3 has 15 residues. J gave up 4 bases and V 7 bases, and 8 bases lay outside the gene matches. Germline V gene lookup returns CDR1 MNHEY and CDR2 SVGAGI.

The sequence derives from an adult with rheumatoid arthritis. The specimen sequenced was CD8+ T cells sorted from blood. This chain uses TRBV6-5 with TRBJ2-1, with 9 nucleotides matching TRBD2. In DNA, the CDR3 is TGTGCCAGCAACATGGCGGGAGGGCCGTACAATGAGCAGTTCTTC. Its translation is CASNMAGGPYNEQFF.